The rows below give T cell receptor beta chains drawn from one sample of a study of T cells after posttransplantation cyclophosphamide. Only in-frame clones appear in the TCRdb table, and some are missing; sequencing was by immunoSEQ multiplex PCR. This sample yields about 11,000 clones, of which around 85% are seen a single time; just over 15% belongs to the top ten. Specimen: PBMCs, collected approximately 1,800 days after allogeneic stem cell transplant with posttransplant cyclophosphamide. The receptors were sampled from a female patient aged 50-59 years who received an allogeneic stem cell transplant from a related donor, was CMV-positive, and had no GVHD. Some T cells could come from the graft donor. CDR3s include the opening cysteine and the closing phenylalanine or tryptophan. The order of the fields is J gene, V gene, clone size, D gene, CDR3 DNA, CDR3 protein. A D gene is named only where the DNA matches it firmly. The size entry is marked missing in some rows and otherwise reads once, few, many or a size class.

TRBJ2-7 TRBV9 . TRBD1 TGTGCCAGCAGCCCCGGGACAGGGGTTGGTATGCGCGAGCAGTACTTC CASSPGTGVGMREQYF
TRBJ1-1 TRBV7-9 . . TGTGCCAGCAGCTTTATGGGGGGATTGAACACTGAAGCTTTCTTT CASSFMGGLNTEAFF
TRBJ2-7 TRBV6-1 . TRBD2 TGTGCCGGGACTAAGGAGGGTGGGTCCTACGAGCAGTACTTC CAGTKEGGSYEQYF
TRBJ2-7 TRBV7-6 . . TGTGCCAGCAGCACCCTAGGTGGCCCTGCTAACTACGAGCAGTACTTC CASSTLGGPANYEQYF
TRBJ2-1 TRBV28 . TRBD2 TGTGCCAGCAGGACTAGCGGGAGACTCTGGGAGCAGTTCTTC CASRTSGRLWEQFF
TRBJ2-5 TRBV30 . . TGTGCCTGGAGTACGGACTTCCAAGAGACCCAGTACTTC CAWSTDFQETQYF
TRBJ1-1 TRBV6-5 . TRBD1 TGTGCCAGCAGCAGTCCCGGGACAGGGTTAGCTTTCTTT CASSSPGTGLAFF
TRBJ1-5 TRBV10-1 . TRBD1 TGCGCCAGCAGTGAGCGGGGGGGGACAGGGGCTCCATATAGCAATCAGCCCCAGCATTTT CASSERGGTGAPYSNQPQHF
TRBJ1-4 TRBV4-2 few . TGTGCCAGCAGCCAAGCATACAGGGATTTTAATGAAAAACTGTTTTTT CASSQAYRDFNEKLFF
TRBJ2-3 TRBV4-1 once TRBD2 TGCGCCAGCAGCCAAGTAACCTCCCTGGCGGGAGGTACAGATACGCAGTATTTT CASSQVTSLAGGTDTQYF
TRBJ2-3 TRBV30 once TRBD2 TGCGCCTGGAGTGAGGGACTAGAATCCCCGGATACGCAGTATTTT CAWSEGLESPDTQYF
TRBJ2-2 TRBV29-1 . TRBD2 TGCAGCGCCAAGCTAGCGGGAGAGGGGGAGCTGTTTTTT CSAKLAGEGELFF
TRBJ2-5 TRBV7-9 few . TGTGCCAGCACCCAGGGACTCCAAGAGACCCAGTACTTC CASTQGLQETQYF
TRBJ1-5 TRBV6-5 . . TGTGCCAGCAGAAATACGGGAAGTCAGCCCCAGCATTTT CASRNTGSQPQHF
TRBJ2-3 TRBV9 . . TGTGCCAGCAGCGTAGCTGAGGGAGGCCCTTTCGCCACAGATACGCAGTATTTT CASSVAEGGPFATDTQYF
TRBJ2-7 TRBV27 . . TGTGCCAGCACCCGGCAGGGAGGATTGTGGGAGCAGTACTTC CASTRQGGLWEQYF
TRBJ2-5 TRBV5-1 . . TGCGCCAGCAGCTTGGTATTAGGGAGTACGATAGAGACCCAGTACTTC CASSLVLGSTIETQYF
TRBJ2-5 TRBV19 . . TGTGCCAGTAGCCTGTCGACGGGGAGGGAGACCCAGTACTTC CASSLSTGRETQYF